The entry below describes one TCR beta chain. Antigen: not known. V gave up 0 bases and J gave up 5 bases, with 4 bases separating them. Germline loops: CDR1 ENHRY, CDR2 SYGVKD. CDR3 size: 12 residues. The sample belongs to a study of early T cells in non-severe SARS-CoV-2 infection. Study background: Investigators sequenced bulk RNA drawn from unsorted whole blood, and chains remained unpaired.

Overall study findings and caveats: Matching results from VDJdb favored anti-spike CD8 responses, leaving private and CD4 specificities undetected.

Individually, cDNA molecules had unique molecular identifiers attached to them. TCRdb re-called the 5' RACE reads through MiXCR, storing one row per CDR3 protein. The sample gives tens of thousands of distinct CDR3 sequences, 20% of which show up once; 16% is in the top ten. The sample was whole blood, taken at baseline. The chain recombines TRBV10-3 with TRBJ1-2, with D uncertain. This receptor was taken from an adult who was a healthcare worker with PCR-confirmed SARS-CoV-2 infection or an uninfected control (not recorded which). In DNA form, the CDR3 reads TGTGCCATCAGTGAGTCAGGATATGGCTACACCTTC. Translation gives CAISESGYGYTF.